This T cell receptor (beta chain) stems from a study of shared clonotypes between healthy human individuals (dated by TCRdb to the early 2020s). Notes on the research overall: The cohort comprised two women and a few men aged 18 to 49 years. Per donor, three plates each were used for CD4 naive and CD4 memory, two for CD8 naive, and one for CD8 memory. Blood TCR repertoires of several healthy adults were deeply sequenced to estimate repertoire size and the extent of clonotype sharing between individuals. Libraries were prepared and TCR repertoires were sequenced by different laboratories using diverse techniques, in order to increase sequencing depth and limit assay-specific biases. Leukapheresis yielded between about 0.94 and 9.5 billion PBMCs per donor.

Using the deep immunoSEQ assay, TCR CDR3 regions were amplified from genomic DNA by multiplex PCR. Extracted genomic DNA from each cell subset was spread evenly across all wells of several immunoSEQ 96-well plates, with each plate serving as a replicate. Each replicate PCR for sorted subsets received about 220 ng genomic DNA, equal to about 30,000 T cell genomes. Purified libraries were quantified with a Qubit 3.0 fluorometer, sized on a Bioanalyzer 2100, and re-quantified with the KAPA Library Quantification kit. Each immunoSEQ 96-well plate was sequenced on its own single-read 150-cycle Illumina NextSeq 550 flow cell. The source study handled its data this way. Because only junctional sequences without quality scores were contained in the immunoSEQ output, filtering matching that applied to full-length reads could not be performed. To assign V/J genes and CDR3, sequences were annotated using PyIR, a Python wrapper for IgBLAST v1.9, with IMGT germline references. Reads with weak V/J assignments (E-value above 1e-6), missing CDR3, stop codons, out-of-frame junctions, or ambiguous translated residues were removed. V3J clonotypes were defined by identical inferred V gene, J gene, and CDR3 amino acid sequence. Percentage overlap between repertoires was calculated by dividing the number of shared unique clonotypes by the size of the smaller repertoire. RTK rarefaction, the Chao1 estimator, and Recon v2.1 estimates of unobserved clonotypes were used to assess repertoire richness. OLGA was used to compute generation probabilities for all TCRbeta clonotypes that the gDNA method yielded from a handful of donors. Not all clones reach the TCRdb copy of this immuneACCESS table, which keeps in-frame sequences only. Checked studies attribute under half of the gap to unresolved V genes and leave the rest unexplained. V and J calls and clone size are those listed in that table; D and trimming were worked out from the DNA. The sample profile shows millions of clones; roughly 92% of them were found once. Roughly 0.15% of the sample goes to the ten largest clones.

General findings and caveats noted by the study authors: Incomplete sequencing was indicated by rarefaction of sorted-subset datasets, despite the large sequencing depth. Sampling was restricted to blood, and TCR repertoires in tissue are likely to differ from TCR repertoires in blood. Pairwise subsampling led to the expectation that sequencing depth would affect the degree of clonotype sharing among donors. Across four donors, approximately 4.6% of naive CD4, 3.5% of naive CD8, 2.3% of memory CD4, and around 0.4% of memory CD8 clonotypes were shared. Naive subsets generally had larger estimated clonotype richness than memory subsets did. The small number of donors limited the genetic and exposure-history diversity represented. Compared with non-shared clonotypes, the clonotypes found in all four sorted-subset donors had higher generation probabilities.

The donors were healthy, HIV-negative adults who had no recently reported acute infections or vaccinations. Every donor was a Caucasian adult residing in Nashville, Tennessee, USA. CD4+ T cells were enriched through magnetic negative selection, after which naive cells were positively selected on CD45RA and the remaining negative fraction served as the memory subset. Blood was collected by leukapheresis, and PBMCs were isolated by Ficoll-Histopaque density gradient centrifugation and then cryopreserved in liquid nitrogen vapor phase. Analytical flow cytometry was used to check the purity and quantity of every magnetically sorted T cell population. Genomic DNA was isolated from every sorted fraction and measured by UV absorbance on a Nanodrop 2000c. The CDR3 measures 11 amino acids from cysteine to phenylalanine. Just CDR3 DNA is preserved here, 33 bases in frame from base 1. Via the germline V gene (reference sequence), CDR1 is GTSNPN and CDR2 SVGIG. V loses 0 bases, J loses 8 bases, and the germline ends lie 7 bases apart.

Concerning this clone itself: Its antigen specificity is not known. No base qualities exist here, and no much larger clone lies one base off it. Other DNA sequences in the same sample also yield this CDR3.

The receptor was derived from a man aged 18 to 29 in good health. The rearranged chain carries TRBV30 and TRBJ1-2, with a weak D call of TRBD1 (5 bases match). The sample consisted of naive CD4+ T cells sorted from blood. The label giving this sample's cell subset or site can be read as: CD45RA+ positively selected. DNA sequence: TGTGCCTGGAGTGTCGGGGCCGGCTACACCTTC. The translation is CAWSVGAGYTF.